Listed below are T cell receptor beta chains from one sample, sequenced in a study of memory CD4+ T cells and cytomegalovirus serostatus. The data were produced by immunoSEQ multiplex PCR, yet TCRdb's version contains in-frame clones alone and is incomplete. Altogether roughly 54,000 clones are present, 70% to 80% being singletons, with the ten largest covering roughly 1.5%. Sequencing input: memory CD4+ T cells from blood. The receptors shown here come from an adult in good health and CMV-seronegative. The CDR3 runs from the conserved cysteine through the conserved F or W. The D gene is left open where the match is weak. Not all rows give a size; the values are once, few, many and, for expanded clones, a class.

-,TRBD2,TRBV10-3,TRBJ2-2,CAISDPTSANTGELFF,TGTGCCATCAGTGACCCCACTAGCGCGAACACCGGGGAGCTGTTTTTT
-,-,TRBV15,TRBJ2-1,CATSRVLAETYNEQFF,TGTGCCACCAGCAGAGTTTTAGCGGAAACCTACAATGAGCAGTTCTTC
-,-,TRBV7-2,TRBJ1-3,CASSLVVGGGNTIYF,TGTGCCAGCAGCTTAGTTGTTGGCGGTGGAAACACCATATATTTT
few,-,TRBV28,TRBJ1-2,CASSPLRGAYGYTF,TGTGCCAGCAGCCCACTGAGAGGGGCGTATGGCTACACCTTC
-,-,TRBV28,TRBJ1-4,CASRHPATNEKLFF,TGTGCCAGCAGACACCCCGCAACTAATGAAAAACTGTTTTTT
-,TRBD1,TRBV10-3,TRBJ1-2,CAISLTGEEGYTF,TGTGCCATCAGCTTAACAGGGGAGGAAGGCTACACCTTC
-,-,TRBV5-1,TRBJ2-1,CASSLRTYNEQFF,TGCGCCAGCAGCTTGCGAACTTACAATGAGCAGTTCTTC
-,-,TRBV4-3,TRBJ2-3,CASSQAPLSGPTDTQYF,TGCGCCAGCAGCCAGGCTCCCCTTAGCGGCCCCACAGATACGCAGTATTTT
few,-,TRBV2,TRBJ2-2,CASRIQGTGELFF,TGTGCCAGCAGGATCCAGGGTACCGGGGAGCTGTTTTTT
-,-,TRBV6-5,TRBJ2-7,CASSAGEYEQYF,TGTGCCAGCAGCGCAGGAGAGTACGAGCAGTACTTC
-,TRBD1,TRBV6-1,TRBJ1-2,CASSVTLQGTYGYTF,TGTGCCAGCAGTGTTACGTTACAGGGGACCTATGGCTACACCTTC
-,TRBD1,TRBV25-1,TRBJ1-2,CASSEWGRTGGYGYTF,TGTGCCAGCAGTGAATGGGGCCGGACAGGGGGTTATGGCTACACCTTC
-,-,TRBV28,TRBJ1-1,CASSSHGLEMNTEAFF,TGTGCCAGCAGTTCCCACGGGTTGGAGATGAACACTGAAGCTTTCTTT
-,-,TRBV6-6,TRBJ2-7,CASTAFRNYEQYF,TGTGCCAGCACAGCGTTCAGGAACTACGAGCAGTACTTC
few,-,TRBV27,TRBJ2-1,CASSLIRVNNEQFF,TGTGCCAGCAGTCTGATCAGGGTAAACAATGAGCAGTTCTTC